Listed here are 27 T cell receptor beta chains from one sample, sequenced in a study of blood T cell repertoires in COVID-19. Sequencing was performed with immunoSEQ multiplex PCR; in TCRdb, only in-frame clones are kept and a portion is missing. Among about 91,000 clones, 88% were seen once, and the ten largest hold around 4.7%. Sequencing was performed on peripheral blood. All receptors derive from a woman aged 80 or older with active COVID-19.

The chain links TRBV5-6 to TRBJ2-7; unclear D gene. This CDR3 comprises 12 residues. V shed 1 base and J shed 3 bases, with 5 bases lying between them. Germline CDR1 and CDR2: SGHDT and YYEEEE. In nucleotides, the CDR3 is TGTGCCAGCAGCTTGCTCTTCTACGAGCAGTACTTC. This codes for CASSLLFYEQYF. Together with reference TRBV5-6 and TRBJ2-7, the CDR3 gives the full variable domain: DAGVTQSPTHLIKTRGQQVTLRCSPKSGHDTVSWYQQALGQGPQFIFQYYEEEERQRGNFPDRFSGHQFPNYSSELNVNALLLGDSALYLCASSLLFYEQYFGPGTRLTVT.

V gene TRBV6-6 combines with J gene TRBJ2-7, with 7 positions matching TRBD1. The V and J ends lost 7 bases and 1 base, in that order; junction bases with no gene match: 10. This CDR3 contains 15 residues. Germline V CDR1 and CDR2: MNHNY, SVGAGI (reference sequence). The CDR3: CASKPGRQGSYEQYF. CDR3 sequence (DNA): TGTGCCAGCAAACCGGGCCGACAGGGATCCTACGAGCAGTACTTC.

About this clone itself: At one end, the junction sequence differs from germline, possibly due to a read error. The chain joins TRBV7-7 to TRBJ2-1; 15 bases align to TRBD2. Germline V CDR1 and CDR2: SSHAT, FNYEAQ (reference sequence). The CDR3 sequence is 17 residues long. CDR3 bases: TGTGCTAGCAGCCCTCAACCGGGACTAGCGGGAGGCAATGAGCAGTTCTTC. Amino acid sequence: CASSPQPGLAGGNEQFF.

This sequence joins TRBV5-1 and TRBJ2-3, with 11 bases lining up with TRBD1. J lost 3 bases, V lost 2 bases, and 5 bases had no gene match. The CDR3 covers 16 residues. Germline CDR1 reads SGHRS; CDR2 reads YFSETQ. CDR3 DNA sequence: TGCGCCAGCAGCTTAATGGACAGGGGGCGGACAGATACGCAGTATTTT. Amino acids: CASSLMDRGRTDTQYF.

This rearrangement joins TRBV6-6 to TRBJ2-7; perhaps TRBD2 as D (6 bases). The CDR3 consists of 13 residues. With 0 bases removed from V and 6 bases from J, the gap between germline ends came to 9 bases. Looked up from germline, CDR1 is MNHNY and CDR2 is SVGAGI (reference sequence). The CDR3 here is CASSYSLGGEQYF. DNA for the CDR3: TGTGCCAGCAGTTACTCCCTGGGGGGCGAGCAGTACTTC.

As DNA, the CDR3 is TGTGCCAGCAGCTTAGGGACAGGCGGCGGTGGAAACACCATATATTTT. It specifies CASSLGTGGGGNTIYF. The chain is built from TRBV7-9 and TRBJ1-3; TRBD1 agrees at 7 bases. Germline CDR1 is SEHNR and CDR2 is FQNEAQ (reference sequence). The CDR3 consists of 16 residues. V gave up 1 base and J gave up 3 bases; unmatched junction bases: 6.

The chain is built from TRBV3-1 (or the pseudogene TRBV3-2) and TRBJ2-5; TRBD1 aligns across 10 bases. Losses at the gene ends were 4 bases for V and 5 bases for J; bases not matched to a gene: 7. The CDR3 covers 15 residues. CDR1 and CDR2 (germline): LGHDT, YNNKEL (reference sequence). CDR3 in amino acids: CASSPKTGGVETQYF. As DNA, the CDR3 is TGTGCCAGCAGCCCGAAGACAGGGGGCGTGGAGACCCAGTACTTC.

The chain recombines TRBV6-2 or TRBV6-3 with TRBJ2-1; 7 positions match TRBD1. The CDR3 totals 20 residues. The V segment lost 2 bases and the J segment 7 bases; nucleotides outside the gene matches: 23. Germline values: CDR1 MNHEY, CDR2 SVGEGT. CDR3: CASSYPGTEIPRRVWNEQFF. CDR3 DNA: TGTGCCAGCAGTTACCCCGGGACAGAAATCCCTAGGCGGGTATGGAATGAGCAGTTCTTC.

The CDR3 reads CASSARETGYLHF. The CDR3 coding sequence is TGTGCCAGCAGTGCTAGAGAGACAGGTTACCTCCACTTT. V and J are TRBV27 and TRBJ1-6; D perhaps matches TRBD1 (6 bases). The CDR3 length is 13 residues. V was cut by 5 bases and J by 15 bases, with 17 bases left in between. Per germline, CDR1 MNHEY and CDR2 SMNVEV (reference sequence).

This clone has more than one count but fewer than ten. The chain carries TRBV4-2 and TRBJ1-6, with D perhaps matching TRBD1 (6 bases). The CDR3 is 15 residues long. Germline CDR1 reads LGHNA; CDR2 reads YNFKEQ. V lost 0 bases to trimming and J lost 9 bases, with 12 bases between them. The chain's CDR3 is CASSQDPGAGSPLHF. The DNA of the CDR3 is TGTGCCAGCAGCCAAGATCCAGGGGCCGGTTCACCCCTCCACTTT.

The CDR3 loop is CASTLVGGVGRTEAFF. CDR3 DNA sequence: TGTGCCAGCACCCTAGTAGGGGGGGTGGGACGCACTGAAGCTTTCTTT. This chain connects TRBV7-2 to TRBJ1-1; TRBD1 might be the D (6 bases). The CDR3 sequence is 16 residues long. The V gene lost 7 bases and the J gene lost 4 bases, with 22 bases spanning the gap. Per the germline V gene, CDR1 is SGHTA and CDR2 is FQGNSA.

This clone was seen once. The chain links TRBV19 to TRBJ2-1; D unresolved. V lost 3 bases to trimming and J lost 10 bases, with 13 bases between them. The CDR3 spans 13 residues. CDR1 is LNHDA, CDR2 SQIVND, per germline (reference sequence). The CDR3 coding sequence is TGTGCCAGTAGTATTATACCCGCCGGGGAGCAGTTCTTC. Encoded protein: CASSIIPAGEQFF.

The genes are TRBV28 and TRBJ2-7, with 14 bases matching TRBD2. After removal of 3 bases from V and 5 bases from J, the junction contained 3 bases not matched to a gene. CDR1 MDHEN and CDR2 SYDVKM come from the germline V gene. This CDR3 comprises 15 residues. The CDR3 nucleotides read TGTGCCAGCAGTTTGGGACTAGCGGGGGTGGACGAGCAGTACTTC. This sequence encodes CASSLGLAGVDEQYF.

The CDR3 DNA reads as TGTGCCAGCAGCTTGCAAAGGGGGCAGAATGAGCAGTTCTTC. Protein sequence: CASSLQRGQNEQFF. The V call is TRBV5-4, the J call TRBJ2-1, with TRBD1 matching 7 bases. Germline assignment: CDR1 SGHNT and CDR2 YYREEE (reference sequence). V gave up 1 base and J gave up 7 bases; unmatched junction bases: 5. The CDR3 is 14 amino acids. Together with reference TRBV5-4 and TRBJ2-1, the CDR3 gives the full variable domain: ETGVTQSPTHLIKTRGQQVTLRCSSQSGHNTVSWYQQALGQGPQFIFQYYREEENGRGNFPPRFSGLQFPNYSSELNVNALELDDSALYLCASSLQRGQNEQFFGPGTRLTVL.

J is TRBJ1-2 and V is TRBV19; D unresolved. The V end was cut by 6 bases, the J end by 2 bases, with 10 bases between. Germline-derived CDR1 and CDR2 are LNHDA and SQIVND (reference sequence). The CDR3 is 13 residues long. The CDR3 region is CASRPLMNYGYTF. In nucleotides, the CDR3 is TGTGCCAGTAGGCCACTGATGAACTATGGCTACACCTTC.

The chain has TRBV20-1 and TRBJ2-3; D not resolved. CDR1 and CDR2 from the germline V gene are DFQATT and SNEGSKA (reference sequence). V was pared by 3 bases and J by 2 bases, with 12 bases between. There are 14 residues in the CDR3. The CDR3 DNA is TGCAGTGCTAGTGGAGTCGCGTCCACAGATACGCAGTATTTT. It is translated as CSASGVASTDTQYF.

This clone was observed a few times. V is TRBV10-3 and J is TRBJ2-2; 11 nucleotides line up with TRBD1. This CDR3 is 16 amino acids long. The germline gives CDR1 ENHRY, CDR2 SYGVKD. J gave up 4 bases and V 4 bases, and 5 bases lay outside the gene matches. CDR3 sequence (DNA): TGTGCCATCAGTGGTCGGACAGGGGGCTTCACCGGGGAGCTGTTTTTT. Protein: CAISGRTGGFTGELFF.

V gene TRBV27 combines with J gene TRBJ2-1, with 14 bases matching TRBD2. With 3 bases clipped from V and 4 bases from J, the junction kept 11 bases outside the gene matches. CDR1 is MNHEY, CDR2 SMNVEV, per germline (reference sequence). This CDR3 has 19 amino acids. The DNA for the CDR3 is TGTGCCAGCAGTTTCTACAAACCCGGGACTAGCGGGAGTTACAATGAGCAGTTCTTC. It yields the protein CASSFYKPGTSGSYNEQFF.

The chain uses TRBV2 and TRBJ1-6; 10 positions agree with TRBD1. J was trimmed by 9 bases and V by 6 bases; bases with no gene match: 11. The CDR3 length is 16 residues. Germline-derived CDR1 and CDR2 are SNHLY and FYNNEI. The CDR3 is CASRRLLRDRGSPLHF. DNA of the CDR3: TGTGCCAGCAGACGTCTACTCCGGGACAGGGGTTCACCCCTCCACTTT.

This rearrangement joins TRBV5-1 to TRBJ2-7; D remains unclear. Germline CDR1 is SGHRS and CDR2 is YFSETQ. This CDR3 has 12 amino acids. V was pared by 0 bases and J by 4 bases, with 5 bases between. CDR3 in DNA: TGCGCCAGCAGCTTGGACTTTTACGAGCAGTACTTC. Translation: CASSLDFYEQYF.

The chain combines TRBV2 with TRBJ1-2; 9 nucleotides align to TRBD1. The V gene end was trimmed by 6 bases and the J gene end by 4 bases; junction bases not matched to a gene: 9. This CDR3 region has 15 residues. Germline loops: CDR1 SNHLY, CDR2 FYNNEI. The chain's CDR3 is CASSPITGGGYGYTF. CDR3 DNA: TGTGCCAGCAGCCCCATTACAGGGGGCGGCTATGGCTACACCTTC.

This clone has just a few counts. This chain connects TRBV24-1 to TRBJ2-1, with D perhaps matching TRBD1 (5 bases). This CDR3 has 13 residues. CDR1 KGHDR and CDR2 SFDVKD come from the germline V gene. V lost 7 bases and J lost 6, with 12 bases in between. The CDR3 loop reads CATSTTVSNEQFF. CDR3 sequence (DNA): TGTGCCACCAGCACGACAGTTTCCAATGAGCAGTTCTTC.

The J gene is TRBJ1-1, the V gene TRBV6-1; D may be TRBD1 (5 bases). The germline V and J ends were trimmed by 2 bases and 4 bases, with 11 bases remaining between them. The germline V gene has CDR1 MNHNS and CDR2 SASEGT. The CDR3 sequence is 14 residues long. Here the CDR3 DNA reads TGTGCCAGCAGTGAACCCCCCGGGGGCACTGAAGCTTTCTTT. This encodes CASSEPPGGTEAFF.

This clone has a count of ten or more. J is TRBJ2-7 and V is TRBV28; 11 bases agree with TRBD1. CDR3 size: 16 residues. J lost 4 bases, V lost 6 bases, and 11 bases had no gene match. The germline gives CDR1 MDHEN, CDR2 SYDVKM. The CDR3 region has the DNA TGTGCCAGCAGCCACCGGAGGACAGGGGGCTCATACGAGCAGTACTTC. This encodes CASSHRRTGGSYEQYF.

In DNA form, the CDR3 reads TGTGCCAGCAGCCGTGGTTCCTTCAGCTCCTACGAGCAGTACTTC. This encodes CASSRGSFSSYEQYF. The J gene is TRBJ2-7, the V gene TRBV5-6; D is ambiguous. CDR3 length equals 15 residues. CDR1 and CDR2 from the germline V gene are SGHDT and YYEEEE. Trimming removed 4 bases from V and 0 bases from J, with 14 bases in between.

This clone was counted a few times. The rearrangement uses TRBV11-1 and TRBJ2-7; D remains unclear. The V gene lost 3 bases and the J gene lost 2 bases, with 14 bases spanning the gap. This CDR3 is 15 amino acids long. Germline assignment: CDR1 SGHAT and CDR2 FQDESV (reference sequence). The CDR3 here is CASSLYTTVPYEQYF. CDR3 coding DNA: TGTGCCAGCAGCTTGTATACTACCGTTCCCTACGAGCAGTACTTC.

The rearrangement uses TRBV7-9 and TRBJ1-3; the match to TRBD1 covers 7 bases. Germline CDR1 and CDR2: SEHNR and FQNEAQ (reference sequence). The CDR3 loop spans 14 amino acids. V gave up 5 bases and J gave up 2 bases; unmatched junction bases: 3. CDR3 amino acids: CASSTGTAGNTIYF. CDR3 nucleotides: TGTGCCAGCAGCACAGGGACAGCTGGAAACACCATATATTTT.